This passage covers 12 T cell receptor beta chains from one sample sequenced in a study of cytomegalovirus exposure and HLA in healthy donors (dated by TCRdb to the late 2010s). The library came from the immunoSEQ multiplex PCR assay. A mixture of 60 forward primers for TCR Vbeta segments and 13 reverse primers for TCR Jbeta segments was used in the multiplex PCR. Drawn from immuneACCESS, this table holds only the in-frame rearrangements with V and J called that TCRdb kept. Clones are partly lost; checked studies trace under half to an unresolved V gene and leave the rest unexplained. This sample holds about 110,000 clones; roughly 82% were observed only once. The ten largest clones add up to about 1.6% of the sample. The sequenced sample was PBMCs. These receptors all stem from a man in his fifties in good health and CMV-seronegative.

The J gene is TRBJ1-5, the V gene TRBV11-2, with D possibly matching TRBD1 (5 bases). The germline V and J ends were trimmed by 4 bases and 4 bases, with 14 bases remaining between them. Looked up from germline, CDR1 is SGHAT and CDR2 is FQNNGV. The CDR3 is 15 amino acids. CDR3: CASSYTSGANQPQHF. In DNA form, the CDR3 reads TGTGCCAGCAGCTATACGAGTGGGGCGAATCAGCCCCAGCATTTT.

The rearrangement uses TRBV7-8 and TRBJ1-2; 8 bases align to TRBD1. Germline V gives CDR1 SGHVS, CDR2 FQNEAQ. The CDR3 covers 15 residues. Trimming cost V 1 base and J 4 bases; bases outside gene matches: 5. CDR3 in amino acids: CASSLGGDRSYGYTF. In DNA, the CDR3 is TGTGCCAGCAGCTTAGGGGGGGACAGGTCCTATGGCTACACCTTC.

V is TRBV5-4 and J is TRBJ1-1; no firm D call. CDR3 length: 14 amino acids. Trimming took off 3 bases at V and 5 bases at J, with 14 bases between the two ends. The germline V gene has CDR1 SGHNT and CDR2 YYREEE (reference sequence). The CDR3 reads CASSSYRRRTEAFF. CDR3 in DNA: TGTGCCAGCAGCTCCTATCGACGGCGGACTGAAGCTTTCTTT.

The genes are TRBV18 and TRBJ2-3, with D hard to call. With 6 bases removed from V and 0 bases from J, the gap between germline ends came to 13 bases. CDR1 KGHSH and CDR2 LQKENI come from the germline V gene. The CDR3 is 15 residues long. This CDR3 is CASSTVSSSTDTQYF. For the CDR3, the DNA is TGTGCCAGCTCTACAGTCAGTTCTAGCACAGATACGCAGTATTTT.

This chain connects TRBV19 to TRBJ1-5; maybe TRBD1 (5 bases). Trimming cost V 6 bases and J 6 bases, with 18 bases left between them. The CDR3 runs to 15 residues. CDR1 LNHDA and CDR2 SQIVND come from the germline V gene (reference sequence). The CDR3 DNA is TGTGCCAGTAGCCCAATATTAAGGGGAGGTCAGCCCCAGCATTTT. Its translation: CASSPILRGGQPQHF.

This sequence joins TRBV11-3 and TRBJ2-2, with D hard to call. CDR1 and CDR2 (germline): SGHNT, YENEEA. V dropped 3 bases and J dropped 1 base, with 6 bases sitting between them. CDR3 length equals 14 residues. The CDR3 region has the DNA TGTGCCAGCAGCTTGGCGGAGAACACCGGGGAGCTGTTTTTT. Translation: CASSLAENTGELFF. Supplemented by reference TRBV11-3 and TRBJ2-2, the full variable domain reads EAGVVQSPRYKIIEKKQPVAFWCNPISGHNTLYWYLQNLGQGPELLIRYENEEAVDDSQLPKDRFSAERLKGVDSTLKIQPAELGDSAVYLCASSLAENTGELFFGEGSRLTVL.

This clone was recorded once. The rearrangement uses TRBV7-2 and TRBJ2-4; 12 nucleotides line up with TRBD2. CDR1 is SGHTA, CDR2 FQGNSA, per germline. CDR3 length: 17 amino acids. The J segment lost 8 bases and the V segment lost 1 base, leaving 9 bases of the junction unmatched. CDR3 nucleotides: TGTGCCAGCAGCTTAGTGGCTAGCGGGGGGGCGATGGACATTCAGTACTTC. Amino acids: CASSLVASGGAMDIQYF.

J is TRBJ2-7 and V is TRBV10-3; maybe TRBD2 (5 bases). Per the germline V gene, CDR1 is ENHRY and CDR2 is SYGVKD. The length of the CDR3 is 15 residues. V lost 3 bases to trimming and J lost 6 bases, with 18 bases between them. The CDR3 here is CAISDSSHLGGEQYF. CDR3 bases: TGTGCCATCAGTGACTCGTCGCACTTAGGAGGCGAGCAGTACTTC.

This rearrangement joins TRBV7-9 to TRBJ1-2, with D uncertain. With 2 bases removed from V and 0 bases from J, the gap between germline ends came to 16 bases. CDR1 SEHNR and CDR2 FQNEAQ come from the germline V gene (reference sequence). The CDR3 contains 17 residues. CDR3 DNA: TGTGCCAGCAGCTTACGTACGGGTGAGATCCCTAACTATGGCTACACCTTC. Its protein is CASSLRTGEIPNYGYTF.

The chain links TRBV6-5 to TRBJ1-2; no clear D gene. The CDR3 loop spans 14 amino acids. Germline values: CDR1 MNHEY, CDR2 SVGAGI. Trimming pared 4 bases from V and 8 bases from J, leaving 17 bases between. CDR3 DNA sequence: TGTGCCAGCAGTTCCTTTGGGAGGGTCTGGGGCTACACCTTC. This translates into CASSSFGRVWGYTF.

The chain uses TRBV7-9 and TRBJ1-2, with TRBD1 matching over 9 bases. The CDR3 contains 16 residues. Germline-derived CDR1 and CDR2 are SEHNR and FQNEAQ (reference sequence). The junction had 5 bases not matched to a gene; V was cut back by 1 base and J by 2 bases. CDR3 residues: CASSLGTGEGNYGYTF. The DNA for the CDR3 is TGTGCCAGCAGCTTAGGGACAGGGGAGGGGAACTATGGCTACACCTTC. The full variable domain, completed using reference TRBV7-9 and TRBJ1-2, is DTGVSQNPRHKITKRGQNVTFRCDPISEHNRLYWYRQTLGQGPEFLTYFQNEAQLEKSRLLSDRFSAERPKGSFSTLEIQRTEQGDSAMYLCASSLGTGEGNYGYTFGSGTRLTVV.

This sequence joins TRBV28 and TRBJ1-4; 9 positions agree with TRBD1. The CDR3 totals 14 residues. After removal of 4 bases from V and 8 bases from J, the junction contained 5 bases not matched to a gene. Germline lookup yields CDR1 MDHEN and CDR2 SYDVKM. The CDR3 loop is CASSSGQGTEKLFF. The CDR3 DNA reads TGTGCCAGCAGTTCGGGACAGGGAACGGAAAAACTGTTTTTT.